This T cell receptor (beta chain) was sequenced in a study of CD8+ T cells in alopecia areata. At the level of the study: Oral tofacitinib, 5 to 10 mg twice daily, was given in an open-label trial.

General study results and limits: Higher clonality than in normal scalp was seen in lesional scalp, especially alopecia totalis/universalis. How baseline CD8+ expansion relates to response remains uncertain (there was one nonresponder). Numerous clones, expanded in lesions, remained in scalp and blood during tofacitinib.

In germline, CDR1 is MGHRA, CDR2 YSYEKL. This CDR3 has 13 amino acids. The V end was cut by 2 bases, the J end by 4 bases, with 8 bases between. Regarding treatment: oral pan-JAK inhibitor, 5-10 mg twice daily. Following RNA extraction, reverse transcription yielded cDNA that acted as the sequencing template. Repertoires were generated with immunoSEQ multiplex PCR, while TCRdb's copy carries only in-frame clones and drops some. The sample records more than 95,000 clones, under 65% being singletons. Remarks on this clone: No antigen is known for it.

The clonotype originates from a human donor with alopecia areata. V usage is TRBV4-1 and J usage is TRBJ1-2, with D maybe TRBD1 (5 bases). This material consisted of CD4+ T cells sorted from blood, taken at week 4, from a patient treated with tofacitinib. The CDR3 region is CASSQSGSYGYTF. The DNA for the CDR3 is TGCGCCAGCAGCCAATCAGGGTCCTATGGCTACACCTTC.